The 13 T cell receptor beta chains presented below share a single source sample, sequenced in a study of T cell responses to AZD1222 COVID-19 vaccine. The method was immunoSEQ multiplex PCR; TCRdb's version includes in-frame clones alone and lacks a portion of them. The profile shows about 69,000 clones, less than 90% of them singletons. Here the sequenced sample was peripheral blood, taken 28 days after the second AZD1222 dose. All receptors come from an adult who received the AZD1222 COVID-19 vaccine.

The chain recombines TRBV6-1 with TRBJ1-2, with a possible D match to TRBD1 (5 bases). The CDR3 covers 14 residues. Between the trimmed V and J ends, which lost 2 bases and 4 bases, there was a span of 11 bases. Germline V gene data show CDR1 as MNHNS and CDR2 as SASEGT. The CDR3, as DNA: TGTGCCAGCAGTGAACGGGGGGGAAGCTATGGCTACACCTTC. Its protein is CASSERGGSYGYTF.

This chain links TRBV18 with TRBJ1-3, with no clear D. CDR1 is KGHSH and CDR2 is LQKENI in the germline V gene. Trimming left V 1 base short and J 0 bases short, with 10 bases between. CDR3 length: 16 residues. CDR3 sequence reads: CASSPRSPSSGNTIYF. CDR3 nucleotide sequence: TGTGCCAGCTCACCACGGTCACCTAGCTCTGGAAACACCATATATTTT.

This clone was detected ten times or more. The chain combines TRBV19 with TRBJ2-7; 16 bases agree with TRBD2. J gave up 5 bases and V 6 bases, and 10 bases lay outside the gene matches. The CDR3 extends over 17 amino acids. Per germline, CDR1 LNHDA and CDR2 SQIVND (reference sequence). This chain's CDR3 is CASRAGTSGGAWNEQYF. The CDR3 nucleotides are TGTGCCAGTAGAGCCGGGACTAGCGGGGGGGCGTGGAACGAGCAGTACTTC.

By frequency in the sample, this clone is medium-sized (0.01 to 0.1%). The V gene is TRBV2, the J gene TRBJ2-4, with D possibly TRBD1 on 6 matching bases. The germline V gene encodes CDR1 SNHLY and CDR2 FYNNEI. Trimming removed 3 bases from V and 5 bases from J, with 14 bases in between. The CDR3 is made up of 15 amino acids. The CDR3 loop is CASSDRRDTENIQYF. For the CDR3, the DNA is TGTGCCAGCAGTGATCGACGGGACACTGAAAACATTCAGTACTTC.

The V call is TRBV14, the J call TRBJ1-2; D unresolved. CDR1 SGHDN and CDR2 FVKESK come from the germline V gene. The CDR3 is 13 residues long. Trimming removed 1 base at V and 4 bases at J, with 7 bases between. The CDR3 DNA is TGTGCCAGCAGCCAAGGGGCCGGCTATGGCTACACCTTC. It codes for CASSQGAGYGYTF.

The chain carries TRBV2 and TRBJ2-6; 9 bases map to TRBD1. The CDR3 covers 17 residues. The germline gives CDR1 SNHLY, CDR2 FYNNEI. J gave up 4 bases and V 5 bases, and 9 bases lay outside the gene matches. The CDR3 reads CASSTSRDRAGANVLTF. The CDR3 DNA is TGTGCCAGCAGTACGTCCCGGGACAGGGCCGGGGCCAACGTCCTGACTTTC.

This chain joins TRBV7-2 and TRBJ1-2, with D possibly TRBD1 on 5 matching bases. The germline V gene has CDR1 SGHTA and CDR2 FQGNSA. The CDR3 has 13 amino acids. V dropped 5 bases and J dropped 3 bases, with 10 bases sitting between them. CDR3 amino acids: CASSRDRYYGYTF. The DNA for the CDR3 is TGTGCCAGCAGCCGGGACCGATACTATGGCTACACCTTC.

J is TRBJ1-2 and V is TRBV19, with 9 nucleotides matching TRBD1. Germline V lookup: CDR1 LNHDA, CDR2 SQIVND (reference sequence). This CDR3 comprises 16 residues. The V gene end was trimmed by 7 bases and the J gene end by 0 bases; junction bases not matched to a gene: 9. CDR3 in amino acids: CASTQQGATANYGYTF. CDR3 bases: TGTGCCAGTACCCAACAGGGGGCGACAGCTAACTATGGCTACACCTTC.

The chain combines TRBV7-7 with TRBJ2-7, with unresolved D. V lost 3 bases, J lost 7 bases, and 10 bases lay in between. This CDR3 contains 12 residues. Per the germline V gene, CDR1 is SSHAT and CDR2 is FNYEAQ (reference sequence). The CDR3 sequence is CASSLAGGEQYF. The CDR3 region has the DNA TGTGCCAGCAGCTTGGCAGGTGGGGAGCAGTACTTC.

J is TRBJ2-1 and V is TRBV6-1; maybe TRBD2 (6 bases). The germline V gene encodes CDR1 MNHNS and CDR2 SASEGT. The CDR3 is 16 residues long. The V end was cut by 4 bases, the J end by 5 bases, with 18 bases between. The CDR3 region is CASSGAMTPGDNEQFF. The DNA of the CDR3 is TGTGCCAGCAGTGGGGCGATGACTCCGGGGGACAATGAGCAGTTCTTC.

The J gene is TRBJ2-7, the V gene TRBV27; 9 bases agree with TRBD1. Looked up from germline, CDR1 is MNHEY and CDR2 is SMNVEV (reference sequence). V dropped 5 bases and J dropped 3; count of bases not matched to a gene: 5. The CDR3 covers 14 residues. The CDR3 DNA follows: TGTGCCAGCAGTCTACAGGGGGCGAACTACGAGCAGTACTTC. Translation: CASSLQGANYEQYF.

For the CDR3, the DNA is TGTGCCAGCAGCTTGGCCTTGGGACAGGGGGTCACCGGGGAGCTGTTTTTT. Translation gives CASSLALGQGVTGELFF. This rearrangement joins TRBV5-4 to TRBJ2-2, with TRBD1 identical over 11 bases. J gave up 4 bases and V 0 bases, and 5 bases lay outside the gene matches. The V gene's germline CDR1 is SGHNT and CDR2 YYREEE (reference sequence). The CDR3 runs 17 residues.

Note on this clone: Other DNA sequences from this sample encode an identical CDR3 as well. The rearrangement links TRBV5-4 to TRBJ2-7, with TRBD1 identical over 7 bases. The CDR3 has 13 residues. Trimming took 5 bases from V and 5 from J; bases not matched to a gene: 7. Germline V gene sequence: CDR1 SGHNT, CDR2 YYREEE (reference sequence). The CDR3, as DNA: TGTGCCAGCAGTCGACAGGGTGGGGACGAGCAGTACTTC. Residues: CASSRQGGDEQYF.